This TCR beta chain was captured by sequencing in a study of metastatic and nonmetastatic thyroid tumors. Study details: Blood and tumor or nodule tissue repertoires from malignant and benign thyroid patients were compared.

Original methodology: The study's classifier, a distant-metastasis tool for papillary thyroid cancer, was built using CDR3 differences across clinicopathological groups. TCRdb re-clonotyped the PCR reads via MiXCR. The V and J calls reflect TCRdb's pipeline rather than the authors' work. The sample carries about 17,000 clones, 15% to 20% recorded once. Trimming removed 7 bases from V and 1 base from J, with 17 bases in between. Looked up from germline, CDR1 is LNHDA and CDR2 is SQIVND (reference sequence). This CDR3 is 16 amino acids long. None of the patients had undergone any treatment ahead of thyroid surgery.

The sequencing input was blood. The TCR comes from a male donor with papillary thyroid cancer or a benign thyroid nodule (not recorded which). Some clones in this sample may be carry-over from other donors' samples. This rearrangement joins TRBV19 to TRBJ1-5; D ambiguous. In DNA, the CDR3 is TGTGCCAGTAACCCGATCGACTTCTGGAGCAATCAGCCCCAGCATTTT. Amino acid sequence: CASNPIDFWSNQPQHF.